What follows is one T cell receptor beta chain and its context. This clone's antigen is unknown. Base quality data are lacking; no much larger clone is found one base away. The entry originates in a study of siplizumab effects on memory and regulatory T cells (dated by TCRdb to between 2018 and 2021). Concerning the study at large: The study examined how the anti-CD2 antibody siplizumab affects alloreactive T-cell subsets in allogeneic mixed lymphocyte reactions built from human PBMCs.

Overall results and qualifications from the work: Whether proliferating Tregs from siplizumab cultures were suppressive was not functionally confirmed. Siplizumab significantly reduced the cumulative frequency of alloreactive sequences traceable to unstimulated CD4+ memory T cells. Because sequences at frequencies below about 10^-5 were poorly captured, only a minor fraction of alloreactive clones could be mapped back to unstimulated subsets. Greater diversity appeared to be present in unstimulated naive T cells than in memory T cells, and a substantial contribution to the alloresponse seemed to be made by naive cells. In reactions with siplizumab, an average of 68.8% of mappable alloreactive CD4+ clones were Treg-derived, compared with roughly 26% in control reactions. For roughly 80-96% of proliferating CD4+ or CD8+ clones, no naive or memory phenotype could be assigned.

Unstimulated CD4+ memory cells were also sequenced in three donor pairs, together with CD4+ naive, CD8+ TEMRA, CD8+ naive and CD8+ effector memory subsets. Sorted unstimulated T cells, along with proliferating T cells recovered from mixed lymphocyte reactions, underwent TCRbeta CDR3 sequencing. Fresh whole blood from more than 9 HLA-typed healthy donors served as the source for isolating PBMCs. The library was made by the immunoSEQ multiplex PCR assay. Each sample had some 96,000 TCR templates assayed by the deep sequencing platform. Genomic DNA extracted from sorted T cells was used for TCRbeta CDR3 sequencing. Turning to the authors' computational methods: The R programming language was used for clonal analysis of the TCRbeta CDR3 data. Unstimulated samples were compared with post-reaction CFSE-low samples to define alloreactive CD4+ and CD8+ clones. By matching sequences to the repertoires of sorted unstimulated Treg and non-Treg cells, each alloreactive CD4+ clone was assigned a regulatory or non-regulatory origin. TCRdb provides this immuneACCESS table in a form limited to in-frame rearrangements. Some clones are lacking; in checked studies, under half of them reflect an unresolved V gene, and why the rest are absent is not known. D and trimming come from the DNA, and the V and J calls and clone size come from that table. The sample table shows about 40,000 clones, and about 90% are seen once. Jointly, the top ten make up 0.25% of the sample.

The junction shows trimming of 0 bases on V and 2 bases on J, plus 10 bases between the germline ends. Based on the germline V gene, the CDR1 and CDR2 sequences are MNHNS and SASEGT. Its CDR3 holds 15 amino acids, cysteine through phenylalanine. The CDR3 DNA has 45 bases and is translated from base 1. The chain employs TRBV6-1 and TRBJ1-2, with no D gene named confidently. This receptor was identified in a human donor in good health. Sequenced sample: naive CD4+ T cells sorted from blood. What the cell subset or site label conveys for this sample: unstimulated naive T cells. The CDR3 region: CASSEARGLNYGYTF. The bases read TGTGCCAGCAGTGAAGCCAGAGGGTTAAACTATGGCTACACCTTC.